This T cell receptor beta chain was observed in a study of cytotoxic CD8 clonotypes in ibrutinib-treated CLL. The overall study: Partial responses totalled 24 and complete responses 2; after median approximately 64 months, roughly 14 remained remitted and approximately twelve progressed. Study-wide results and limits: Baseline values of clonality outstripped age-matched healthy donors and followed circulating CD8+ T-cell counts.

The table came from immunoSEQ multiplex PCR; TCRdb's copy has only in-frame clones and leaves some out. Of 250,000 to 350,000 clones listed, 70% to 80% are singletons. Concerning this clone itself: The target antigen is unknown.

Germline CDR1 LNHNV, CDR2 YYDKDF (reference sequence). The CDR3 consists of 15 residues. V dropped 1 base and J dropped 1 base, with 8 bases sitting between them. Material: PBMCs, obtained at disease progression, from a patient treated with ibrutinib. This TCR was recovered from a human donor with chronic lymphocytic leukemia. This chain uses TRBV15 with TRBJ1-5; no firm D call. Here the CDR3 DNA reads TGTGCCACCAGCAGAGTTTACCAGAGCAATCAGCCCCAGCATTTT. This sequence encodes CATSRVYQSNQPQHF.